Presented here are 23 T cell receptor beta chains from one specimen sequenced in a study of shared clonotypes between healthy human individuals. Using immunoSEQ multiplex PCR, the repertoire was profiled, and TCRdb retains in-frame clones only, with some absent. The table lists hundreds of thousands of clones, about three quarters of them singletons. Sequenced material: memory CD4+ T cells sorted from blood. Indicated subset: CD45RA-negative fraction. Every receptor here comes from a woman younger than 45 in good health.

This clone was counted once. The CDR3 DNA follows: TGTGCCAGCAGTTACGTGGATCACACAGATACGCAGTATTTT. Its protein product is CASSYVDHTDTQYF. The rearrangement joins TRBV6-6 to TRBJ2-3; D not resolved. Trimming shortened V by 2 bases and J by 2 bases, and 8 bases separated the two germline ends. CDR3 size: 14 residues. The germline V gene has CDR1 MNHNY and CDR2 SVGAGI (reference sequence).

The rearrangement links TRBV5-6 to TRBJ2-2; D gene uncertain. Germline values: CDR1 SGHDT, CDR2 YYEEEE. V was clipped by 1 base and J by 4 bases, with 17 bases between them. This CDR3 region has 17 residues. The CDR3 here is CASSLRRAAPSTGELFF. In nucleotides, the CDR3 is TGTGCCAGCAGCTTGCGACGGGCCGCGCCCAGCACCGGGGAGCTGTTTTTT.

This clone was picked up many times. The J gene is TRBJ2-2, the V gene TRBV5-1; D is perhaps TRBD2 (6 bases). Per the germline V gene, CDR1 is SGHRS and CDR2 is YFSETQ. The CDR3 is 14 amino acids. V was trimmed by 4 bases and J by 5 bases, leaving 12 bases between them. The CDR3 spells CASSRMGGTGELFF. The CDR3 DNA follows: TGCGCCAGCAGCCGGATGGGAGGAACCGGGGAGCTGTTTTTT.

The chain recombines TRBV11-2 with TRBJ2-7, with D unclear. Germline V lookup: CDR1 SGHAT, CDR2 FQNNGV. With 4 bases removed from V and 7 bases from J, the gap between germline ends came to 11 bases. This CDR3 region has 12 residues. This CDR3 reads CASSSSYYEQYF. The CDR3 coding sequence is TGTGCCAGCAGCTCGTCTTACTATGAGCAGTACTTC.

This rearrangement joins TRBV4-2 to TRBJ1-3; the D is unclear. The CDR3 length is 14 residues. V was shortened by 8 bases and J by 3 bases, with 14 bases between the two germline ends. Germline V CDR1 and CDR2: LGHNA, YNFKEQ. The CDR3 loop reads CASGAEVSGNTIYF. The CDR3 coding sequence is TGTGCCAGCGGCGCTGAAGTAAGTGGAAACACCATATATTTT.

This clone was picked up one time. This rearrangement joins TRBV10-3 to TRBJ1-1; 7 nucleotides match TRBD1. The CDR3 length is 16 residues. Germline CDR1 reads ENHRY; CDR2 reads SYGVKD. V was pared by 2 bases and J by 0 bases, with 6 bases of the junction left unmatched. The CDR3 DNA follows: TGTGCCATCAGTGAGAGGGAGGGGGCTCTGAACACTGAAGCTTTCTTT. This codes for CAISEREGALNTEAFF.

This clone has a handful of counts. CDR3 sequence (DNA): TGCGCCAGCAGCTCTAGCGGGGTAGAGACCCAGTACTTC. Amino acids: CASSSSGVETQYF. The chain is built from TRBV5-1 and TRBJ2-5; TRBD2 agrees at 9 bases. The V gene's germline CDR1 is SGHRS and CDR2 YFSETQ. With 3 bases clipped from V and 4 bases from J, the junction kept 1 base outside the gene matches. This CDR3 has 13 residues.

This chain joins TRBV5-1 and TRBJ1-2; tentative D call: TRBD1 (6 bases). The germline CDR1 and CDR2 sequences are SGHRS and YFSETQ. Trimming removed 3 bases from V and 0 bases from J, with 9 bases in between. This CDR3 has 14 amino acids. CDR3 nucleotides: TGCGCCAGCAGCTACCGGACAGCTAACTATGGCTACACCTTC. Translated, it gives CASSYRTANYGYTF.

This rearrangement joins TRBV7-2 to TRBJ1-5; D is unclear. The CDR3 has 15 residues. Germline values: CDR1 SGHTA, CDR2 FQGNSA. The germline V and J ends were trimmed by 0 bases and 1 base, with 7 bases remaining between them. The CDR3 loop is CASSLAAGSNQPQHF. In DNA, the CDR3 is TGTGCCAGCAGCTTAGCGGCGGGGAGCAATCAGCCCCAGCATTTT.

As to this clone: This may be a read error, as it is one base from a much larger clone. The same CDR3 can be traced to other DNA sequences in this sample. This rearrangement joins TRBV14 to TRBJ1-1; D gene ambiguous. Trimming stripped 1 base from V and 0 bases from J, with 6 bases between. The CDR3 is 14 residues long. CDR1 is SGHDN and CDR2 is FVKESK in the germline V gene. Written as DNA, the CDR3 is TGTGCCAGCAGCCAAGCCGGGATGAACACTGAAGCTTTCTTT. Residues: CASSQAGMNTEAFF. Full variable domain (rest looked up from reference TRBV14 and TRBJ1-1): EAGVTQFPSHSVIEKGQTVTLRCDPISGHDNLYWYRRVMGKEIKFLLHFVKESKQDESGMPNNRFLAERTGGTYSTLKVQPAELEDSGVYFCASSQAGMNTEAFFGQGTRLTVV.

The chain combines TRBV4-2 with TRBJ2-1; maybe TRBD2 (5 bases). The CDR3 length is 14 residues. Germline values: CDR1 LGHNA, CDR2 YNFKEQ. Trimming shortened V by 4 bases and J by 8 bases, and 15 bases separated the two germline ends. CDR3 loop: CASSPRAQADEQFF. The CDR3 nucleotides read TGTGCCAGCAGCCCGAGGGCTCAAGCGGATGAGCAGTTCTTC.

Of note for this clone: This clone may be a read error of a much larger clone one base away. V is TRBV5-4 and J is TRBJ1-1; tentatively, D is TRBD1 (6 bases). Looked up from germline, CDR1 is SGHNT and CDR2 is YYREEE (reference sequence). V was trimmed by 7 bases and J by 3 bases, leaving 16 bases between them. The CDR3 is 14 amino acids. Here the CDR3 reads CASGWWGADTEAFF. CDR3 coding DNA: TGTGCCAGCGGCTGGTGGGGGGCGGACACTGAAGCTTTCTTT.

V and J are TRBV2 and TRBJ2-7, with D maybe TRBD2 (5 bases). In germline, CDR1 is SNHLY, CDR2 FYNNEI. The CDR3 runs 15 residues. Trimming took 0 bases from V and 7 from J, leaving 16 bases between them. CDR3 sequence (DNA): TGTGCCAGCAGTGAAGCCACGTGGCGGGCGCGAGAGCAGTACTTC. Encoded protein: CASSEATWRAREQYF.

The chain carries TRBV28 and TRBJ2-1; TRBD1 or TRBD2 may be the D gene (5 bases each). This CDR3 has 16 residues. From germline, CDR1 is MDHEN and CDR2 SYDVKM. The V end lost 6 bases, the J end lost 7 bases, and 22 bases lay between the germline ends. This CDR3 reads CASSTDRDPKGNEQFF. In DNA, the CDR3 is TGTGCCAGCAGCACCGACCGGGACCCTAAGGGGAATGAGCAGTTCTTC. Using reference TRBV28 and TRBJ2-1 for the parts outside the CDR3, the full variable domain is DVKVTQSSRYLVKRTGEKVFLECVQDMDHENMFWYRQDPGLGLRLIYFSYDVKMKEKGDIPEGYSVSREKKERFSLILESASTNQTSMYLCASSTDRDPKGNEQFFGPGTRLTVL.

The chain combines TRBV6-1 with TRBJ2-7; D uncertain. The length of the CDR3 is 13 residues. V was shortened by 9 bases and J by 3 bases, with 15 bases between the two germline ends. Germline values: CDR1 MNHNS, CDR2 SASEGT. DNA for the CDR3: TGTGCCAGTTGTCGGGCCGGATACTACGAGCAGTACTTC. This encodes CASCRAGYYEQYF.

This rearrangement joins TRBV30 to TRBJ2-7; 8 nucleotides line up with TRBD1. The V segment lost 0 bases and the J segment 2 bases; nucleotides outside the gene matches: 9. This CDR3 has 16 amino acids. Per the germline V gene, CDR1 is GTSNPN and CDR2 is SVGIG (reference sequence). CDR3 loop: CAWSVRVRDRPYEQYF. The CDR3 coding sequence is TGTGCCTGGAGTGTACGGGTCCGGGACAGGCCCTACGAGCAGTACTTC.

This chain joins TRBV11-2 and TRBJ1-1; D unclear. Deletions cut 0 bases from V and 6 bases from J, with 14 bases between. CDR1 SGHAT and CDR2 FQNNGV come from the germline V gene. CDR3 length: 15 residues. CDR3 in amino acids: CASSLDAGYAAEAFF. The DNA of the CDR3 is TGTGCCAGCAGCTTAGATGCGGGCTACGCCGCTGAAGCTTTCTTT.

This chain connects TRBV19 to TRBJ1-5; TRBD1 matches at 9 bases. The germline gives CDR1 LNHDA, CDR2 SQIVND (reference sequence). This CDR3 region has 15 residues. After removal of 4 bases from V and 7 bases from J, the junction contained 8 bases not matched to a gene. CDR3 residues: CASSTLDRGIQPQHF. CDR3 in DNA: TGTGCCAGTAGTACTCTCGACAGGGGGATACAGCCCCAGCATTTT. Together with reference TRBV19 and TRBJ1-5, the CDR3 gives the full variable domain: DGGITQSPKYLFRKEGQNVTLSCEQNLNHDAMYWYRQDPGQGLRLIYYSQIVNDFQKGDIAEGYSVSREKKESFPLTVTSAQKNPTAFYLCASSTLDRGIQPQHFGDGTRLSIL.

Comments on this clone: This may come from a read error, since a much larger clone is one base off. The same CDR3 is also encoded by other DNA sequences in this sample. V gene TRBV5-1 combines with J gene TRBJ2-2, with D perhaps assigned TRBD1 or TRBD2 (5 bases each). With 4 bases removed from V and 0 bases from J, the gap between germline ends came to 10 bases. The CDR3 has 15 residues. Germline V gene sequence: CDR1 SGHRS, CDR2 YFSETQ. CDR3 nucleotide sequence: TGCGCCAGCAGCCCAGGGACGGCGAACACCGGGGAGCTGTTTTTT. It translates to CASSPGTANTGELFF.

This chain connects TRBV28 to TRBJ1-1; 7 nucleotides agree with TRBD1. V shed 6 bases, J shed 4 bases, and the junction held 14 bases outside the gene matches. Germline V gene data show CDR1 as MDHEN and CDR2 as SYDVKM. CDR3 length: 16 amino acids. The CDR3 DNA sequence: TGTGCCAGCAGCCGTAACCCACAGGGGAGGGTCACTGAAGCTTTCTTT. Protein: CASSRNPQGRVTEAFF.

Details on this clone: Other DNA sequences of this sample code for an identical CDR3. The chain combines TRBV7-2 with TRBJ1-5; D is ambiguous. CDR1 is SGHTA and CDR2 is FQGNSA in the germline V gene. This CDR3 has 16 residues. Trimming removed 1 base at V and 0 bases at J, with 10 bases between. DNA of the CDR3: TGTGCCAGCAGCTTAGTAGCTTTGGTTAGCAATCAGCCCCAGCATTTT. Protein sequence: CASSLVALVSNQPQHF.

The V call is TRBV25-1, the J call TRBJ2-7, with TRBD2 matching over 9 bases. Per germline, CDR1 MGHDK and CDR2 SYGVNS. The V segment lost 4 bases and the J segment 5 bases; nucleotides outside the gene matches: 3. This CDR3 spans 13 amino acids. CDR3 bases: TGTGCCAGCAGTGTAGCGGGAGTCGACGAGCAGTACTTC. This sequence encodes CASSVAGVDEQYF.

V gene TRBV10-3 combines with J gene TRBJ2-7; D is possibly TRBD1 (5 bases). Deletions cut 3 bases from V and 8 bases from J, with 8 bases between. CDR1 is ENHRY, CDR2 SYGVKD, per germline. This CDR3 region has 11 residues. Here the CDR3 DNA reads TGTGCCATCAGTGAAGACAGCAAGCAGTACTTC. This encodes CAISEDSKQYF.